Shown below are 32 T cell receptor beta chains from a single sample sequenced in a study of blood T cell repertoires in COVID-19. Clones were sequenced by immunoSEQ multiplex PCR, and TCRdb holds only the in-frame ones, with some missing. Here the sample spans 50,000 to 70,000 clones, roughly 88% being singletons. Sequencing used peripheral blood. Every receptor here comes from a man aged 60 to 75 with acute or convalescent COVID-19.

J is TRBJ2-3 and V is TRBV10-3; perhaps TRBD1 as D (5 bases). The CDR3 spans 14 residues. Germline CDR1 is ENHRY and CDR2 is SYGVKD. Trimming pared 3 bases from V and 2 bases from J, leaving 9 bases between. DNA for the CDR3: TGTGCCATCAGTGACACCAGGGACACAGATACGCAGTATTTT. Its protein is CAISDTRDTDTQYF.

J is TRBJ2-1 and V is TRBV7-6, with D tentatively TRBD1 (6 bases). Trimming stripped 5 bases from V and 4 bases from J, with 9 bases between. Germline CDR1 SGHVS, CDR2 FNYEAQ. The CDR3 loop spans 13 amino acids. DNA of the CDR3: TGTGCCAGCAGCCAGGGGCGTTACAATGAGCAGTTCTTC. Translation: CASSQGRYNEQFF.

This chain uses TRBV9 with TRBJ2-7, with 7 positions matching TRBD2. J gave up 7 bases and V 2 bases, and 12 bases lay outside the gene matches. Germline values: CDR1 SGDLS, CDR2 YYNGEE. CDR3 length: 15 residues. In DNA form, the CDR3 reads TGTGCCAGCAGCGTTGGCGGGAGCTCTGGTCGGGAGCAGTACTTC. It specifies CASSVGGSSGREQYF.

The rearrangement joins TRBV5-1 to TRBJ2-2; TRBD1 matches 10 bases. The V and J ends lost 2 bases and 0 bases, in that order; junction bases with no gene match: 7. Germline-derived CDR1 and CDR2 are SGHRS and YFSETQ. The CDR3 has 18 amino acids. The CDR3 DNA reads TGCGCCAGCAGCTTCTATGACAGGGGGCCTACGAACACCGGGGAGCTGTTTTTT. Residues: CASSFYDRGPTNTGELFF.

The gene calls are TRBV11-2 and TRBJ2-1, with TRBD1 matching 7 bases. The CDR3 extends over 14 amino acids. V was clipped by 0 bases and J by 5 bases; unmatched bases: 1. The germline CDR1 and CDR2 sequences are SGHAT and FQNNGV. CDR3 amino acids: CASSLDGTDNEQFF. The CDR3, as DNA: TGTGCCAGCAGCTTAGATGGGACAGACAATGAGCAGTTCTTC.

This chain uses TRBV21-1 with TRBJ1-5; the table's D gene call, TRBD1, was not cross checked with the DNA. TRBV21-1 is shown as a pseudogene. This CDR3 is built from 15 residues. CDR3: CASSKGATGDQPQHF. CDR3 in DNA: TGTGCCAGCAGCAAAGGGGCGACAGGGGACCAGCCCCAGCATTTT.

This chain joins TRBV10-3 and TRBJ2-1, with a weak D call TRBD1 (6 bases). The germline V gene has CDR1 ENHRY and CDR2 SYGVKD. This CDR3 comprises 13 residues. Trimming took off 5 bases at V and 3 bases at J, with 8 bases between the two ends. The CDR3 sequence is CAISQDSYNEQFF. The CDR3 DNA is TGTGCCATCAGTCAGGACAGCTACAATGAGCAGTTCTTC.

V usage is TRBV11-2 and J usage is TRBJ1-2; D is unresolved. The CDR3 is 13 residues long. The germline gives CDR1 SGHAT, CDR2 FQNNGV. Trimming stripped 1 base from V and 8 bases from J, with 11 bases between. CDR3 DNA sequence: TGTGCCAGCAGCTTAGGCAGACGGGAGGGCTACACCTTC. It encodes CASSLGRREGYTF. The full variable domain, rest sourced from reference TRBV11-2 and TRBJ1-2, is EAGVAQSPRYKIIEKRQSVAFWCNPISGHATLYWYQQILGQGPKLLIQFQNNGVVDDSQLPKDRFSAERLKGVDSTLKIQPAKLEDSAVYLCASSLGRREGYTFGSGTRLTVV.

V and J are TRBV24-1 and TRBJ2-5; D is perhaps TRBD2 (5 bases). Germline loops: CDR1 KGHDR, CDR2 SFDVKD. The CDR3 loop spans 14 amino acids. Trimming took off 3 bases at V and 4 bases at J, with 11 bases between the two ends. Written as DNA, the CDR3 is TGTGCCACCAGTGATCTCAGGACTCCAGAGACCCAGTACTTC. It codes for CATSDLRTPETQYF.

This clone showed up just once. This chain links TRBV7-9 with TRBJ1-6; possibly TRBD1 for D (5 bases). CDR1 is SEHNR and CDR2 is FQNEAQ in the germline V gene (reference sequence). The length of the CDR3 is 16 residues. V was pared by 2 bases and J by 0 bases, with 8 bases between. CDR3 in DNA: TGTGCCAGCAGCTTATCAGGGTACTCCTATAATTCACCCCTCCACTTT. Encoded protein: CASSLSGYSYNSPLHF.

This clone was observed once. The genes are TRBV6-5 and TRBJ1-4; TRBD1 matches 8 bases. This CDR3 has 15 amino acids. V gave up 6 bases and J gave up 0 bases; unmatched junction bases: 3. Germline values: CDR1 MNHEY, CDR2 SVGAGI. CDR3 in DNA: TGTGCCAGCAGGCCACAGGGGGCAACTAATGAAAAACTGTTTTTT. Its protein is CASRPQGATNEKLFF.

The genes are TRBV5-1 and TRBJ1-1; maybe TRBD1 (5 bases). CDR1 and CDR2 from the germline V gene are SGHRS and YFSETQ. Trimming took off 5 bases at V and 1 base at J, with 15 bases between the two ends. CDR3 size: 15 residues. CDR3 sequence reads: CASRSYPGRNTEAFF. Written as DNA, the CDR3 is TGCGCCAGCAGATCCTATCCAGGGCGGAACACTGAAGCTTTCTTT.

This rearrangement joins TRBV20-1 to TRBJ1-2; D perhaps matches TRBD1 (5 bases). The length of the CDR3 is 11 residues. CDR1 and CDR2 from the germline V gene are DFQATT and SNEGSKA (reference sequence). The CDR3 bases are TGCAGGGCTTCCGGGGGCTATGGCTACACCTTC. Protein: CRASGGYGYTF.

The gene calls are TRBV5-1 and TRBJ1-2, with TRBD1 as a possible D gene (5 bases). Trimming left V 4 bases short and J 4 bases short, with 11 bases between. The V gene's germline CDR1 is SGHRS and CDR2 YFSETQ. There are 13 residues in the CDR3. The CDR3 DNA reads TGCGCCAGCAGCAAAGACAGCTTCTATGGCTACACCTTC. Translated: CASSKDSFYGYTF.

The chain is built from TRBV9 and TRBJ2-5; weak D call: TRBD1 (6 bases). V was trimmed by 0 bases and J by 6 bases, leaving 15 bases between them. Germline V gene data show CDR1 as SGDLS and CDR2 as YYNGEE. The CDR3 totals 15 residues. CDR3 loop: CASSVGQVYEKTQYF. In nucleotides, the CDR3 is TGTGCCAGCAGCGTAGGACAGGTTTACGAGAAGACCCAGTACTTC.

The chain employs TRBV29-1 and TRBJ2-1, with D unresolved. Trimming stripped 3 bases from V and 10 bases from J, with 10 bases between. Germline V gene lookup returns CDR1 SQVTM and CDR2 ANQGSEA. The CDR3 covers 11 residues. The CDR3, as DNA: TGCAGCGTTGAGACCAGCAGGGAGCAGTTCTTC. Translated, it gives CSVETSREQFF.

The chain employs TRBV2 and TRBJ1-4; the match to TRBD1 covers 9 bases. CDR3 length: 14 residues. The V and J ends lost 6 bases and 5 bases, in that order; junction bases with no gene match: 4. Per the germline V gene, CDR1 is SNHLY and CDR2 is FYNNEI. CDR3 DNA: TGTGCCAGCAGAGCCGGGACAGGGAATGAAAAACTGTTTTTT. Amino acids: CASRAGTGNEKLFF.

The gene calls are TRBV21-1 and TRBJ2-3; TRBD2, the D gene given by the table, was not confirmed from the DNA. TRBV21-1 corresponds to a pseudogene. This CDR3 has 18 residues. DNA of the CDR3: TGTGCCAGCAGCAAAGTCGGGGGCCTAGCGGCCTTCCGCTATACGCAGTATTTT. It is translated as CASSKVGGLAAFRYTQYF.

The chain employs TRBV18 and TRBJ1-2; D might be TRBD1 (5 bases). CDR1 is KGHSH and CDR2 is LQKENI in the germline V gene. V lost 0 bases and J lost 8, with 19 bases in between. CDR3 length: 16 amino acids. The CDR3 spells CASSPPIGVDAGGYTF. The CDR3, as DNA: TGTGCCAGCTCACCACCCATAGGGGTGGACGCGGGGGGCTACACCTTC.

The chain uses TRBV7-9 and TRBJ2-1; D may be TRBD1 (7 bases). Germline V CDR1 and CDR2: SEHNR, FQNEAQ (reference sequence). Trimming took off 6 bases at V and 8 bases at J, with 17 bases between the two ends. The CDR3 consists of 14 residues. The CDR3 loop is CASSSGRGGDEQFF. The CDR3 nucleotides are TGTGCCAGCAGTTCCGGGAGAGGGGGCGATGAGCAGTTCTTC.

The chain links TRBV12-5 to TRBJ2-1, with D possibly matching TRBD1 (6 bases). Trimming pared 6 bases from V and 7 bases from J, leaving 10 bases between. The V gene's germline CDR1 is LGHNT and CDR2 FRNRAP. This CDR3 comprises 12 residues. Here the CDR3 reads CASGTGWNEQFF. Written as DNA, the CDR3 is TGTGCTAGTGGGACAGGATGGAATGAGCAGTTCTTC.

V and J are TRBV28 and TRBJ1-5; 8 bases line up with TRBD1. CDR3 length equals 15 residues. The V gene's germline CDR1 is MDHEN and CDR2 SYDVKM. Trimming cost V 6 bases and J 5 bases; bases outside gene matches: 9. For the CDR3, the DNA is TGTGCCAGCAGCCCTGGGACAGGTAGTCATCAGCCCCAGCATTTT. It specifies CASSPGTGSHQPQHF.

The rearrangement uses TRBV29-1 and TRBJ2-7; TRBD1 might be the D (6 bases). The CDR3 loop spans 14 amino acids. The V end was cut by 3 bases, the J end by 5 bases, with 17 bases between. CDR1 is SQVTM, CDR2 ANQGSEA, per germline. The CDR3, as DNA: TGCAGCGTTGAGGGTAACAGGGATTCCAACGAGCAGTACTTC. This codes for CSVEGNRDSNEQYF.

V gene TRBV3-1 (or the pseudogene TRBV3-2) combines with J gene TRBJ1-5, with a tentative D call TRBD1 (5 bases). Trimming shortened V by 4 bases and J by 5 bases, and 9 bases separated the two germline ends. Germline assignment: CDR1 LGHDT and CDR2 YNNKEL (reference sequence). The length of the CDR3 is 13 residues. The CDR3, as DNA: TGTGCCAGCAGCCGGGGGGGAGATCAGCCCCAGCATTTT. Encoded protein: CASSRGGDQPQHF.

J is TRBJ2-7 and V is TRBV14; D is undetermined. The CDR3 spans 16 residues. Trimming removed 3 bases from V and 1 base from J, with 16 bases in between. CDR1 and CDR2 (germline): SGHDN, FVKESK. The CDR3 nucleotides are TGTGCCAGCAGCCAGCTCGAGAGCGAGGATTCCTACGAGCAGTACTTC. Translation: CASSQLESEDSYEQYF.

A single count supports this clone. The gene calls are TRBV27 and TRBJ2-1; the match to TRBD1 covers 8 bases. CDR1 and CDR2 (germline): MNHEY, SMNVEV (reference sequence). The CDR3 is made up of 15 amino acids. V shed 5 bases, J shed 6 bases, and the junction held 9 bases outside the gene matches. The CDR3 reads CASSPPRTGFNEQFF. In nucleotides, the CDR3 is TGTGCCAGCAGTCCCCCCCGGACAGGGTTCAATGAGCAGTTCTTC.

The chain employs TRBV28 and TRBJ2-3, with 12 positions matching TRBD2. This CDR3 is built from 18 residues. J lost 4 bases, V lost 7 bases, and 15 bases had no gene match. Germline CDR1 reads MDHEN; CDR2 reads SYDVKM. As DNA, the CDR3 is TGTGCCAGCACCACTCATCGCCGGCTAGCGGGAGGGCCAGATACGCAGTATTTT. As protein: CASTTHRRLAGGPDTQYF.

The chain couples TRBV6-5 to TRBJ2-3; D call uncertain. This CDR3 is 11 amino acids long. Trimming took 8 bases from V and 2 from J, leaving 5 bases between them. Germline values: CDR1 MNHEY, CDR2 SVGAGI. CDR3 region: CASYTTDTQYF. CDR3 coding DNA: TGTGCCAGCTACACCACAGATACGCAGTATTTT.

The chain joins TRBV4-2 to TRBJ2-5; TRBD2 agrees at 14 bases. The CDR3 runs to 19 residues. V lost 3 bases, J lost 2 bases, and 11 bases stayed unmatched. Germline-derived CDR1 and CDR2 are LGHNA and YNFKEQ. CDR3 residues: CASSQAGLAGVGPQETQYF. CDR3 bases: TGTGCCAGCAGCCAGGCGGGACTAGCGGGAGTTGGGCCACAAGAGACCCAGTACTTC.

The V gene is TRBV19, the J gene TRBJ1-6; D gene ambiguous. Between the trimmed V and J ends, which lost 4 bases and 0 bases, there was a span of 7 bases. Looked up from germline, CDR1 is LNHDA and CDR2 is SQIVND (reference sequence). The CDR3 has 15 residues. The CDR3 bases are TGTGCCAGTAGTAAAGCGAGCTCCTATAATTCACCCCTCCACTTT. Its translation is CASSKASSYNSPLHF.

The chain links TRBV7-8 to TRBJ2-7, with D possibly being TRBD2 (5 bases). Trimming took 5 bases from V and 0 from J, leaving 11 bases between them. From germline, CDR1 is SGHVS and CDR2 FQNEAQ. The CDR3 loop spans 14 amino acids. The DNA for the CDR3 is TGTGCCAGCAGCGAGGGCGGACTCTCCTACGAGCAGTACTTC. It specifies CASSEGGLSYEQYF.

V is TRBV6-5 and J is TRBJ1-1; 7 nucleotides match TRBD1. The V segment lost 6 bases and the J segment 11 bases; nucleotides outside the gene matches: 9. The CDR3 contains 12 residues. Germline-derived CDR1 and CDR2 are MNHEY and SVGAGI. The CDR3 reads CASRVRGMRAFF. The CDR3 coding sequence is TGTGCCAGCAGAGTCAGGGGGATGAGGGCTTTCTTT.